One sample yielded the 23 T cell receptor beta chains listed below, sequenced in a study of identical twins. TCRdb re-called the 5' RACE reads with MiXCR, one entry per CDR3 protein. The table records 200,000 to 250,000 distinct CDR3 sequences, 5.5% to 7% of them present only once. These data also formed part of another study, on yellow fever vaccine responses in identical twins.

Sequencing was carried out using memory (CD45RO+) T cells sorted from blood. The receptor set was obtained from a woman aged 18-29 years in good health.

This clonotype was seen repeatedly, ten times or more. CDR3 region: CASSLAQGGNQPQHF. CDR3 bases: TGTGCCAGCAGTTTAGCACAGGGAGGAAATCAGCCCCAGCATTTT. This chain joins TRBV12-3 or TRBV12-4 and TRBJ1-5, with a possible D match to TRBD1 (6 bases). This CDR3 spans 15 amino acids. Trimming cost V 0 bases and J 4 bases, with 10 bases left between them.

This clonotype was picked up many times. The chain links TRBV15 to TRBJ2-1, with D possibly matching TRBD1 (5 bases). V was cut by 5 bases and J by 9 bases, with 11 bases left in between. The V gene's germline CDR1 is LNHNV and CDR2 YYDKDF (reference sequence). This CDR3 region has 12 residues. CDR3 region: CATSLIRGEQFF. The CDR3 bases are TGTGCCACCAGCCTCATAAGGGGTGAGCAGTTCTTC.

The chain is built from TRBV29-1 and TRBJ1-2; D gene ambiguous. This CDR3 spans 11 amino acids. V dropped 4 bases and J dropped 5 bases, with 8 bases sitting between them. Germline lookup yields CDR1 SQVTM and CDR2 ANQGSEA. CDR3 coding DNA: TGCAGCGTTGTTTCGGGTTATGGCTACACCTTC. Protein sequence: CSVVSGYGYTF. Supplemented by reference TRBV29-1 and TRBJ1-2, the full variable domain reads SAVISQKPSRDICQRGTSLTIQCQVDSQVTMMFWYRQQPGQSLTLIATANQGSEATYESGFVIDKFPISRPNLTFSTLTVSNMSPEDSSIYLCSVVSGYGYTFGSGTRLTVV.

This clonotype occurred many times. The V and J genes are TRBV5-1 and TRBJ1-4; a weak D match, TRBD1 (5 bases). There are 14 residues in the CDR3. V shed 0 bases and J shed 3 bases, with 6 bases lying between them. Germline V lookup: CDR1 SGHRS, CDR2 YFSETQ. The CDR3 protein is CASSLGQPNEKLFF. The CDR3 nucleotides read TGCGCCAGCAGCTTGGGACAGCCTAATGAAAAACTGTTTTTT. The full variable domain, in which reference TRBV5-1 and TRBJ1-4 provide the parts outside the CDR3, is KAGVTQTPRYLIKTRGQQVTLSCSPISGHRSVSWYQQTPGQGLQFLFEYFSETQRNKGNFPGRFSGRQFSNSRSEMNVSTLELGDSALYLCASSLGQPNEKLFFGSGTQLSVL.

V and J are TRBV14 and TRBJ2-5; no definite D call. The CDR3 covers 13 residues. The ends were cut back, 4 bases at V and 7 bases at J, with 13 bases in the middle. Germline V gene data show CDR1 as SGHDN and CDR2 as FVKESK. This chain's CDR3 is CASSLRETGTQYF. The CDR3 nucleotides read TGTGCCAGCAGCCTCCGTGAGACCGGGACCCAGTACTTC.

There are a few counts of this clonotype. This rearrangement joins TRBV20-1 to TRBJ1-1; D is undetermined. The CDR3 contains 15 residues. Germline V gene sequence: CDR1 DFQATT, CDR2 SNEGSKA (reference sequence). V was pared by 4 bases and J by 0 bases, with 15 bases between. The DNA for the CDR3 is TGCAGTGCTATGAGGGCGCTGGTAGTGAACACTGAAGCTTTCTTT. Protein: CSAMRALVVNTEAFF.

This clonotype occurred many times. The chain carries TRBV7-9 and TRBJ1-1, with 8 nucleotides matching TRBD1. The CDR3 has 14 amino acids. V lost 5 bases and J lost 5; bases outside the gene matches: 7. Germline lookup yields CDR1 SEHNR and CDR2 FQNEAQ (reference sequence). The DNA for the CDR3 is TGTGCCAGCAGCGAGCGCAGGGGGCAGACTGAAGCTTTCTTT. Its protein product is CASSERRGQTEAFF. The full variable domain, in which reference TRBV7-9 and TRBJ1-1 provide the parts outside the CDR3, is DTGVSQNPRHKITKRGQNVTFRCDPISEHNRLYWYRQTLGQGPEFLTYFQNEAQLEKSRLLSDRFSAERPKGSFSTLEIQRTEQGDSAMYLCASSERRGQTEAFFGQGTRLTVV.

This clonotype was seen a handful of times. The genes are TRBV4-1 and TRBJ2-1; possible D gene TRBD1, 5 bases. This CDR3 is built from 15 residues. V gave up 4 bases and J gave up 7 bases, with 17 bases separating them. Germline CDR1 and CDR2: MGHRA and YSYEKL. The CDR3 nucleotides read TGCGCCAGCAGCCTAGGGGCTAGGATGGGGAATGAGCAGTTCTTC. This translates into CASSLGARMGNEQFF.

This clonotype was recorded many times. The J gene is TRBJ1-5, the V gene TRBV20-1; D is unresolved. The CDR3 spans 14 residues. Trimming stripped 6 bases from V and 3 bases from J, with 15 bases between. The V gene's germline CDR1 is DFQATT and CDR2 SNEGSKA (reference sequence). This CDR3 is CSAPDPNYNQPQHF. The CDR3 coding sequence is TGCAGTGCCCCGGACCCTAACTACAATCAGCCCCAGCATTTT.

The chain links TRBV4-1 to TRBJ2-2, with D possibly TRBD1 on 5 matching bases. Deletions cut 6 bases from V and 2 bases from J, with 13 bases between. Germline V gene lookup returns CDR1 MGHRA and CDR2 YSYEKL. The length of the CDR3 is 15 residues. The DNA of the CDR3 is TGCGCCAGCAGGCTTGGGGCAGGAAACACCGGGGAGCTGTTTTTT. Amino acids: CASRLGAGNTGELFF.

This clonotype was seen a handful of times. The chain is built from TRBV28 and TRBJ2-7; TRBD1 or TRBD2 may be the D gene (5 bases each). Trimming cost V 4 bases and J 4 bases, with 11 bases left between them. The germline V gene encodes CDR1 MDHEN and CDR2 SYDVKM. The CDR3 sequence is 13 residues long. CDR3 residues: CASSWDLTYEQYF. The CDR3 DNA sequence: TGTGCCAGCAGTTGGGACCTGACGTACGAGCAGTACTTC.

This clonotype occurred a few times. V and J are TRBV7-8 and TRBJ1-1, with 8 bases fitting TRBD1. Germline V gene data show CDR1 as SGHVS and CDR2 as FQNEAQ. V shed 1 base and J 2 bases; nucleotides not matched to a gene: 6. This CDR3 region has 16 residues. CDR3 residues: CASSLGWDRPNTEAFF. Here the CDR3 DNA reads TGTGCCAGCAGCTTAGGGTGGGACAGGCCAAACACTGAAGCTTTCTTT.

In its sample, this clonotype was seen a few times. The J gene is TRBJ2-6, the V gene TRBV7-8; a weak D match, TRBD1 (7 bases). This CDR3 region has 17 residues. The V end was cut by 5 bases, the J end by 4 bases, with 18 bases between. Germline CDR1 reads SGHVS; CDR2 reads FQNEAQ. The CDR3 region is CASSLPPTGRGANVLTF. The CDR3 nucleotides are TGTGCCAGCAGCCTACCCCCGACAGGGAGGGGGGCCAACGTCCTGACTTTC.

This clonotype turned up a few times. The J gene is TRBJ2-3, the V gene TRBV7-2; TRBD2 matches at 7 bases. There are 16 residues in the CDR3. Trimming cost V 1 base and J 1 base; bases outside gene matches: 5. Germline V gene data show CDR1 as SGHTA and CDR2 as FQGNSA. CDR3 sequence reads: CASSLGWGGGTDTQYF. Here the CDR3 DNA reads TGTGCCAGCAGCTTAGGCTGGGGGGGTGGCACAGATACGCAGTATTTT.

Ten or more counts support this clonotype. The V gene is TRBV6-1, the J gene TRBJ1-1, with 10 bases aligning to TRBD1. This CDR3 region has 14 residues. Germline CDR1 reads MNHNS; CDR2 reads SASEGT. Trimming cost V 5 bases and J 4 bases; bases outside gene matches: 4. CDR3 DNA: TGTGCCAGCAGTATCCGGGACAGGGGCACTGAAGCTTTCTTT. Amino acid sequence: CASSIRDRGTEAFF.

This clonotype was seen only a few times. The chain has TRBV9 and TRBJ2-3, with 10 bases identical to TRBD2. Germline V CDR1 and CDR2: SGDLS, YYNGEE. The CDR3 sequence is 17 residues long. The V gene end was trimmed by 0 bases and the J gene end by 1 base; junction bases not matched to a gene: 5. CDR3 bases: TGTGCCAGCAGCGTAGCAGCTAGCGGGGGTGGCACAGATACGCAGTATTTT. The encoded protein is CASSVAASGGGTDTQYF.

This clonotype was counted at least ten times. The V and J genes are TRBV29-1 and TRBJ1-1; no definite D call. Germline V gene data show CDR1 as SQVTM and CDR2 as ANQGSEA. The CDR3 totals 14 residues. V lost 6 bases and J 0 bases, leaving 14 bases between the germline ends. CDR3 protein: CSVRPTGLNTEAFF. The CDR3 DNA reads TGCAGCGTGCGGCCGACGGGTCTGAACACTGAAGCTTTCTTT.

This clonotype was seen repeatedly, ten times or more. The genes are TRBV29-1 and TRBJ2-3; TRBD1 agrees at 9 bases. The germline V gene has CDR1 SQVTM and CDR2 ANQGSEA. CDR3 length equals 15 residues. J lost 4 bases, V lost 6 bases, and 11 bases had no gene match. For the CDR3, the DNA is TGCAGCGTGGAAACCAGACAGGGGGGTTCAGATACGCAGTATTTT. Its protein product is CSVETRQGGSDTQYF.

The chain is built from TRBV12-5 and TRBJ2-5; no reliable D call. CDR1 is LGHNT, CDR2 FRNRAP, per germline. V was trimmed by 7 bases and J by 0 bases, leaving 9 bases between them. The CDR3 contains 13 residues. In nucleotides, the CDR3 is TGTGCTAGTGTAATGGGGTACCAAGAGACCCAGTACTTC. As protein: CASVMGYQETQYF.

This clonotype came up many times. The chain recombines TRBV4-1 with TRBJ2-3; D possibly matches TRBD1 or TRBD2 (5 bases each). Trimming took 5 bases from V and 0 from J, leaving 15 bases between them. The CDR3 has 16 amino acids. Germline CDR1 MGHRA, CDR2 YSYEKL. The CDR3 is CASSGDGFLSTDTQYF. CDR3 DNA sequence: TGCGCCAGCAGCGGGGACGGCTTCCTTAGCACAGATACGCAGTATTTT.

This clonotype was seen many times. The chain employs TRBV5-1 and TRBJ2-1; D is possibly TRBD1 (5 bases). This CDR3 contains 14 residues. Per germline, CDR1 SGHRS and CDR2 YFSETQ. The V gene lost 2 bases and the J gene lost 6 bases, with 12 bases spanning the gap. The CDR3 here is CASSFDQGANEQFF. Here the CDR3 DNA reads TGCGCCAGCAGCTTCGACCAGGGTGCCAATGAGCAGTTCTTC.

The CDR3 spells CASSSRRAAEAFF. CDR3 coding DNA: TGTGCCAGCAGCTCGAGGCGGGCAGCCGAAGCTTTCTTT. V and J are TRBV5-6 and TRBJ1-1; D is undetermined. The CDR3 has 13 residues. Germline V gives CDR1 SGHDT, CDR2 YYEEEE. Trimming removed 3 bases from V and 8 bases from J, with 14 bases in between.

The chain couples TRBV6-1 to TRBJ2-2; maybe TRBD1 (6 bases). The CDR3 is 15 amino acids. Between the trimmed V and J ends, which lost 2 bases and 5 bases, there was a span of 12 bases. The germline gives CDR1 MNHNS, CDR2 SASEGT. CDR3: CASSESIGQTGELFF. The CDR3, as DNA: TGTGCCAGCAGTGAAAGTATCGGACAGACCGGGGAGCTGTTTTTT.